Presented here are 27 T cell receptor beta chains from one specimen sequenced in a study of control samples from healthy donors and cancer patients. Only in-frame clones appear in the TCRdb table, and some are missing; sequencing was by immunoSEQ multiplex PCR. Here the sample spans hundreds of thousands of clones, about 80% being singletons. Sequencing input: PBMCs. These receptors were collected from a woman aged 60-75 years with lung cancer.

The CDR3: CASSLGTTTNEKLFF. DNA for the CDR3: TGTGCCAGTAGTCTCGGGACTACAACTAATGAAAAACTGTTTTTT. V is TRBV19 and J is TRBJ1-4, with D possibly matching TRBD1 (5 bases). The V gene's germline CDR1 is LNHDA and CDR2 SQIVND (reference sequence). V shed 5 bases and J shed 0 bases, with 10 bases lying between them. The CDR3 contains 15 residues. Variable domain in full (rest from reference TRBV19 and TRBJ1-4): DGGITQSPKYLFRKEGQNVTLSCEQNLNHDAMYWYRQDPGQGLRLIYYSQIVNDFQKGDIAEGYSVSREKKESFPLTVTSAQKNPTAFYLCASSLGTTTNEKLFFGSGTQLSVL.

The chain is built from TRBV2 and TRBJ1-5, with 10 bases identical to TRBD1. The CDR3 spans 15 residues. Germline loops: CDR1 SNHLY, CDR2 FYNNEI. Losses at the gene ends were 5 bases for V and 7 bases for J; bases not matched to a gene: 8. The CDR3 sequence is CASSRDRGEGQPQHF. In DNA form, the CDR3 reads TGTGCCAGCAGTAGGGACAGGGGTGAAGGACAGCCCCAGCATTTT. The full variable domain, rest sourced from reference TRBV2 and TRBJ1-5, is EPEVTQTPSHQVTQMGQEVILRCVPISNHLYFYWYRQILGQKVEFLVSFYNNEISEKSEIFDDQFSVERPDGSNFTLKIRSTKLEDSAMYFCASSRDRGEGQPQHFGDGTRLSIL.

This chain links TRBV5-1 with TRBJ2-3, with 15 bases that match TRBD2. Trimming at V came to 4 bases and at J to 3 bases, leaving 9 bases not matched to a gene. CDR1 is SGHRS and CDR2 is YFSETQ in the germline V gene. The CDR3 sequence is 18 residues long. DNA for the CDR3: TGCGCCAGCAGCGCCCCCGGACTAGCGGGGGGGCAGACAGATACGCAGTATTTT. It is translated as CASSAPGLAGGQTDTQYF.

This chain uses TRBV20-1 with TRBJ1-5; D is ambiguous. Between the trimmed V and J ends, which lost 3 bases and 0 bases, there was a span of 6 bases. The CDR3 runs 13 residues. Germline assignment: CDR1 DFQATT and CDR2 SNEGSKA (reference sequence). This CDR3 reads CSASPHSNQPQHF. The CDR3 DNA reads TGCAGTGCTAGTCCTCATAGCAATCAGCCCCAGCATTTT.

This clone came up a few times. The V gene is TRBV28, the J gene TRBJ2-7; 9 nucleotides align to TRBD2. Germline lookup yields CDR1 MDHEN and CDR2 SYDVKM. V lost 2 bases, J lost 5 bases, and 13 bases stayed unmatched. CDR3 length: 17 amino acids. The CDR3 sequence: CASSLAGGPSTSNEQYF. The CDR3 nucleotides are TGTGCCAGCAGTTTAGCGGGAGGGCCCTCAACTAGCAACGAGCAGTACTTC.

The chain joins TRBV27 to TRBJ2-5; no clear D. The CDR3 spans 13 residues. Germline values: CDR1 MNHEY, CDR2 SMNVEV (reference sequence). V lost 3 bases and J lost 1, with 6 bases in between. In nucleotides, the CDR3 is TGTGCCAGCAGTTTGATCTCCCAAGAGACCCAGTACTTC. It is translated as CASSLISQETQYF.

The chain is built from TRBV5-1 and TRBJ1-2; tentatively, D is TRBD1 (5 bases). Per the germline V gene, CDR1 is SGHRS and CDR2 is YFSETQ. The CDR3 runs to 14 residues. Trimming stripped 4 bases from V and 1 base from J, with 11 bases between. Here the CDR3 DNA reads TGCGCCAGCAGCCCGGCGGGGGGTAACTATGGCTACACCTTC. As protein: CASSPAGGNYGYTF.

The V gene is TRBV5-5, the J gene TRBJ2-1; TRBD2 matches 9 bases. J gave up 10 bases and V 2 bases, and 10 bases lay outside the gene matches. This CDR3 spans 15 amino acids. The germline V gene encodes CDR1 SGHKS and CDR2 YYEKEE (reference sequence). CDR3 loop: CASSLSLAGTGEQFF. For the CDR3, the DNA is TGTGCCAGCAGCTTATCGCTAGCGGGAACTGGGGAGCAGTTCTTC. The full variable domain, completed using reference TRBV5-5 and TRBJ2-1, is DAGVTQSPTHLIKTRGQQVTLRCSPISGHKSVSWYQQVLGQGPQFIFQYYEKEERGRGNFPDRFSARQFPNYSSELNVNALLLGDSALYLCASSLSLAGTGEQFFGPGTRLTVL.

The chain combines TRBV5-4 with TRBJ1-5; 11 bases match TRBD1. CDR1 is SGHNT and CDR2 is YYREEE in the germline V gene (reference sequence). The CDR3 is 19 amino acids. V trimming: 3 bases; J trimming: 1 base; junction bases outside the gene matches: 12. The CDR3 nucleotides are TGTGCCAGCAGCTCAGGGCCGGGACAGGGGGATATGAGCAATCAGCCCCAGCATTTT. It is translated as CASSSGPGQGDMSNQPQHF.

The chain links TRBV5-1 to TRBJ1-5, with 7 bases that match TRBD1. The J segment lost 6 bases and the V segment lost 0 bases, leaving 9 bases of the junction unmatched. This CDR3 is 16 amino acids long. The germline V gene encodes CDR1 SGHRS and CDR2 YFSETQ. The CDR3 protein is CASSLDFGTVPQPQHF. Written as DNA, the CDR3 is TGCGCCAGCAGCTTGGATTTTGGGACAGTTCCTCAGCCCCAGCATTTT. The full variable domain, rest sourced from reference TRBV5-1 and TRBJ1-5, is KAGVTQTPRYLIKTRGQQVTLSCSPISGHRSVSWYQQTPGQGLQFLFEYFSETQRNKGNFPGRFSGRQFSNSRSEMNVSTLELGDSALYLCASSLDFGTVPQPQHFGDGTRLSIL.

The J gene is TRBJ2-7, the V gene TRBV4-1, with D possibly matching TRBD1 (5 bases). V was cut by 1 base and J by 5 bases, with 18 bases left in between. This CDR3 is 16 amino acids long. The germline V gene has CDR1 MGHRA and CDR2 YSYEKL. CDR3 bases: TGCGCCAGCAGCCAAGCTTCGTCAGGGCGCTGGGACGAGCAGTACTTC. Encoded protein: CASSQASSGRWDEQYF.

CDR3 sequence (DNA): TGTGCCAGCAGTGAAGCAGGGGAGTTTAGGGAAGGAGCTTTCTTT. Protein: CASSEAGEFREGAFF. The V call is TRBV6-1, the J call TRBJ1-1; D is perhaps TRBD1 (5 bases). Germline-derived CDR1 and CDR2 are MNHNS and SASEGT. V shed 0 bases and J shed 10 bases, with 18 bases lying between them. The CDR3 extends over 15 amino acids.

The genes are TRBV19 and TRBJ1-5; the D gene is possibly TRBD1 (5 bases). V was trimmed by 7 bases and J by 7 bases, leaving 17 bases between them. The CDR3 is made up of 14 amino acids. CDR1 is LNHDA and CDR2 is SQIVND in the germline V gene (reference sequence). The CDR3 is CASNSGGSPQPQHF. The CDR3 coding sequence is TGTGCCAGTAATTCCGGGGGTAGTCCCCAGCCCCAGCATTTT.

This rearrangement joins TRBV28 to TRBJ2-3; maybe TRBD1 (5 bases). Germline V lookup: CDR1 MDHEN, CDR2 SYDVKM. CDR3 length equals 16 residues. V lost 5 bases and J 2 bases, leaving 17 bases between the germline ends. CDR3 in DNA: TGTGCCAGCAGTGAACATGGGGCTGAACTCACAGATACGCAGTATTTT. This encodes CASSEHGAELTDTQYF.

The V gene is TRBV27, the J gene TRBJ1-1; tentative D call: TRBD1 (6 bases). V dropped 6 bases and J dropped 3 bases, with 11 bases sitting between them. CDR1 and CDR2 (germline): MNHEY, SMNVEV (reference sequence). This CDR3 contains 13 residues. The chain's CDR3 is CASRLNRDTEAFF. CDR3 in DNA: TGTGCCAGCAGGCTAAACAGGGACACTGAAGCTTTCTTT.

This chain uses TRBV5-1 with TRBJ1-1; D is unresolved. V lost 0 bases and J lost 7, with 7 bases in between. The CDR3 runs 12 residues. Germline-derived CDR1 and CDR2 are SGHRS and YFSETQ. The CDR3 sequence is CASSLVGSEAFF. The CDR3 nucleotides read TGCGCCAGCAGCTTGGTAGGGAGTGAAGCTTTCTTT.

Notes on this clone: One end of the junction fails to match germline, which may point to a read error. V gene TRBV7-7 combines with J gene TRBJ2-1; 10 bases fit TRBD2. The germline gives CDR1 SSHAT, CDR2 FNYEAQ (reference sequence). CDR3 length: 16 residues. The CDR3 loop reads CASSSVPAGGRNEQFF. The CDR3 DNA sequence: TGTGCTAGCAGCTCCGTCCCAGCGGGGGGGCGGAATGAGCAGTTCTTC.

CDR3 coding DNA: TGTGCCAGCAGCAAAGGACTAGCGGGAGCCAATGAGCAGTTCTTC. Encoded protein: CASSKGLAGANEQFF. The J gene is TRBJ2-1, the V gene TRBV3-1 (or the pseudogene TRBV3-2), with TRBD2 matching 13 bases. V was clipped by 5 bases and J by 6 bases; unmatched bases: 4. The germline gives CDR1 LGHDT, CDR2 YNNKEL (reference sequence). CDR3 length: 15 residues.

V gene TRBV2 combines with J gene TRBJ1-1, with 8 bases matching TRBD1. The CDR3 has 16 amino acids. V lost 6 bases, J lost 5 bases, and 14 bases stayed unmatched. Germline CDR1 is SNHLY and CDR2 is FYNNEI. CDR3 bases: TGTGCCAGCAGCCAGGGGACAGGTTTTAGTGAGACTGAAGCTTTCTTT. It specifies CASSQGTGFSETEAFF. Supplemented by reference TRBV2 and TRBJ1-1, the full variable domain reads EPEVTQTPSHQVTQMGQEVILRCVPISNHLYFYWYRQILGQKVEFLVSFYNNEISEKSEIFDDQFSVERPDGSNFTLKIRSTKLEDSAMYFCASSQGTGFSETEAFFGQGTRLTVV.

The V gene is TRBV9, the J gene TRBJ2-6, with no clear D. Germline V gene lookup returns CDR1 SGDLS and CDR2 YYNGEE. The CDR3 is 17 amino acids. The V end was cut by 0 bases, the J end by 0 bases, with 10 bases between. The CDR3, as DNA: TGTGCCAGCAGCGTAGGAGCGATAAGCTCTGGGGCCAACGTCCTGACTTTC. Residues: CASSVGAISSGANVLTF.

The rearrangement links TRBV6-1 to TRBJ1-6, with 8 bases aligning to TRBD1. The germline V gene encodes CDR1 MNHNS and CDR2 SASEGT. The V and J ends lost 2 bases and 7 bases, in that order; junction bases with no gene match: 7. The CDR3 sequence is 16 residues long. The CDR3 reads CASSERQGAGNSPLHF. Here the CDR3 DNA reads TGTGCCAGCAGTGAAAGGCAGGGGGCAGGGAATTCACCCCTCCACTTT.

This rearrangement joins TRBV3-1 (or the pseudogene TRBV3-2) to TRBJ2-1, with D possibly matching TRBD2 (5 bases). The CDR3 sequence is 13 residues long. The V gene's germline CDR1 is LGHDT and CDR2 YNNKEL (reference sequence). V was pared by 2 bases and J by 12 bases, with 14 bases between. The CDR3 DNA reads as TGTGCCAGCAGCCAATTTTTGGGTACTAGGCAGTTCTTC. Its protein product is CASSQFLGTRQFF.

This chain connects TRBV5-1 to TRBJ2-2; tentatively, D is TRBD1 (5 bases). The CDR3 contains 14 residues. V was clipped by 4 bases and J by 5 bases, with 12 bases between them. From germline, CDR1 is SGHRS and CDR2 YFSETQ. In DNA, the CDR3 is TGCGCCAGCAGCCGCACAAGGGGTACCGGGGAGCTGTTTTTT. It codes for CASSRTRGTGELFF.

The chain links TRBV5-1 to TRBJ1-2, with 10 bases aligning to TRBD1. Trimming took 0 bases from V and 8 from J; bases not matched to a gene: 4. Germline loops: CDR1 SGHRS, CDR2 YFSETQ. There are 14 residues in the CDR3. The CDR3 protein is CASSLDGTGDGYTF. CDR3 DNA sequence: TGCGCCAGCAGCTTGGATGGGACAGGGGACGGCTACACCTTC.

The CDR3 reads CASSQDGGSYNEQFF. In DNA, the CDR3 is TGTGCCAGCAGCCAAGACGGGGGGAGCTACAATGAGCAGTTCTTC. The V call is TRBV4-2, the J call TRBJ2-1; 7 bases are shared with TRBD2. The trim removed 0 bases at V and 3 bases at J, leaving 2 bases unmatched. The CDR3 is 15 amino acids. CDR1 is LGHNA, CDR2 YNFKEQ, per germline.

This chain uses TRBV29-1 with TRBJ2-1; D possibly corresponds to TRBD2 (5 bases). Trimming took 7 bases from V and 3 from J, leaving 13 bases between them. The CDR3 runs 13 residues. Germline CDR1 reads SQVTM; CDR2 reads ANQGSEA. CDR3 nucleotide sequence: TGCAGCGCGGACGGGGTAATCTACAATGAGCAGTTCTTC. Translating it yields CSADGVIYNEQFF.

This chain uses TRBV9 with TRBJ1-1; no clear D gene. The CDR3 is made up of 14 amino acids. The V gene's germline CDR1 is SGDLS and CDR2 YYNGEE. V was pared by 0 bases and J by 1 base, with 7 bases between. The CDR3 DNA reads TGTGCCAGCAGCGTAGGGTCGGCGAACACTGAAGCTTTCTTT. Its translation is CASSVGSANTEAFF. Full variable domain (outside the CDR3, taken from reference TRBV9 and TRBJ1-1): DSGVTQTPKHLITATGQRVTLRCSPRSGDLSVYWYQQSLDQGLQFLIQYYNGEERAKGNILERFSAQQFPDLHSELNLSSLELGDSALYFCASSVGSANTEAFFGQGTRLTVV.